The 29 T cell receptor beta chains below all came from one sample that was sequenced in a study of cytomegalovirus exposure and HLA in healthy donors. The PCR used 60 Vbeta and 13 Jbeta primers. TCRdb's copy holds only in-frame clones and misses some; the assay was immunoSEQ multiplex PCR. In the table there are about 140,000 clones, 65% to 90% of which are singletons. The specimen was PBMCs. The receptors here all came from a female donor in good health and CMV-seronegative.

As DNA, the CDR3 is TGTGCCAGCAGCATGACAGGGGCTTACGAGCAGTACTTC. This translates into CASSMTGAYEQYF. The chain is built from TRBV2 and TRBJ2-7; 8 positions match TRBD1. V shed 6 bases, J shed 4 bases, and the junction held 5 bases outside the gene matches. CDR3 length: 13 amino acids. Germline V gene lookup returns CDR1 SNHLY and CDR2 FYNNEI.

The chain links TRBV13 to TRBJ2-5; D gene unclear. Trimming took off 5 bases at V and 2 bases at J, with 6 bases between the two ends. The CDR3 length is 12 residues. Germline-derived CDR1 and CDR2 are PRHDT and FYEKMQ (reference sequence). The CDR3 region is CASSTYQETQYF. Here the CDR3 DNA reads TGTGCCAGCAGCACATATCAAGAGACCCAGTACTTC.

CDR3 in DNA: TGTGCCAGCAGCGCCCCCTCTAGCGGGAGTTCAGATACGCAGTATTTT. It is translated as CASSAPSSGSSDTQYF. The gene calls are TRBV7-9 and TRBJ2-3, with 10 bases fitting TRBD2. There are 16 residues in the CDR3. Germline V CDR1 and CDR2: SEHNR, FQNEAQ (reference sequence). V was clipped by 5 bases and J by 4 bases; unmatched bases: 9.

This rearrangement joins TRBV11-1 to TRBJ2-7, with D perhaps TRBD2 (5 bases). Trimming pared 7 bases from V and 0 bases from J, leaving 10 bases between. The CDR3 runs to 13 residues. Germline V CDR1 and CDR2: SGHAT, FQDESV (reference sequence). The CDR3 bases are TGTGCCAGCATCGGACTTAGCTCCTACGAGCAGTACTTC. This gives the protein CASIGLSSYEQYF.

This chain joins TRBV7-9 and TRBJ1-4; 9 nucleotides line up with TRBD1. After removal of 6 bases from V and 16 bases from J, the junction contained 15 bases not matched to a gene. Germline CDR1 SEHNR, CDR2 FQNEAQ (reference sequence). The CDR3 is made up of 14 amino acids. In nucleotides, the CDR3 is TGTGCCAGCAGAAGACGGACAGGGGCTTCCCTCCCGTTTTTT. This sequence encodes CASRRRTGASLPFF.

The chain couples TRBV5-6 to TRBJ2-3; weak D call: TRBD2 (5 bases). The V end lost 4 bases, the J end lost 0 bases, and 15 bases lay between the germline ends. Per germline, CDR1 SGHDT and CDR2 YYEEEE. CDR3 size: 16 residues. The CDR3 sequence is CASSRQPSGSTDTQYF. The CDR3 nucleotides are TGTGCCAGCAGCCGCCAGCCCTCGGGGAGCACAGATACGCAGTATTTT. Full variable domain (missing parts from reference TRBV5-6 and TRBJ2-3): DAGVTQSPTHLIKTRGQQVTLRCSPKSGHDTVSWYQQALGQGPQFIFQYYEEEERQRGNFPDRFSGHQFPNYSSELNVNALLLGDSALYLCASSRQPSGSTDTQYFGPGTRLTVL.

The V and J genes are TRBV4-1 and TRBJ2-1, with 8 bases that match TRBD1. The CDR3 covers 15 residues. Germline V gives CDR1 MGHRA, CDR2 YSYEKL. After removal of 0 bases from V and 3 bases from J, the junction contained 1 base not matched to a gene. The DNA for the CDR3 is TGCGCCAGCAGCCAAGAGGGACAGGTCTACAATGAGCAGTTCTTC. The encoded protein is CASSQEGQVYNEQFF.

This clone was counted only a few times. The V call is TRBV28, the J call TRBJ1-1, with D possibly being TRBD1 (5 bases). The V end lost 1 base, the J end lost 4 bases, and 10 bases lay between the germline ends. Per the germline V gene, CDR1 is MDHEN and CDR2 is SYDVKM. The CDR3 has 14 residues. As DNA, the CDR3 is TGTGCCAGCAGTTTATTGGGGGGTGGCACTGAAGCTTTCTTT. This sequence encodes CASSLLGGGTEAFF.

This chain joins TRBV7-9 and TRBJ2-3, with D perhaps TRBD2 (5 bases). Looked up from germline, CDR1 is SEHNR and CDR2 is FQNEAQ (reference sequence). This CDR3 is built from 15 residues. The V and J ends lost 5 bases and 0 bases respectively, with 12 bases between them. The CDR3 reads CASSLGRTSTDTQYF. The CDR3 bases are TGTGCCAGCAGCCTCGGACGGACTAGCACAGATACGCAGTATTTT.

The chain joins TRBV28 to TRBJ2-7, with D maybe TRBD1 (5 bases). This CDR3 spans 14 amino acids. Trimming shortened V by 7 bases and J by 3 bases, and 16 bases separated the two germline ends. CDR1 is MDHEN and CDR2 is SYDVKM in the germline V gene. Written as DNA, the CDR3 is TGTGCCAGCATTAGGAAAGGGGTTTACTACGAGCAGTACTTC. Its translation: CASIRKGVYYEQYF.

This clone was recorded only once. The V call is TRBV18, the J call TRBJ2-2; D might be TRBD2 (6 bases). Germline loops: CDR1 KGHSH, CDR2 LQKENI. The CDR3 is 18 residues long. The ends were cut back, 2 bases at V and 2 bases at J, with 18 bases in the middle. The CDR3: CASSPSTRGMINTGELFF. CDR3 nucleotides: TGTGCCAGCTCACCAAGTACCCGCGGGATGATTAACACCGGGGAGCTGTTTTTT.

The V call is TRBV4-2, the J call TRBJ2-5, with TRBD2 identical over 8 bases. The CDR3 length is 16 residues. With 3 bases clipped from V and 1 base from J, the junction kept 7 bases outside the gene matches. Per germline, CDR1 LGHNA and CDR2 YNFKEQ. This chain's CDR3 is CASSQISGSIQETQYF. CDR3 coding DNA: TGTGCCAGCAGCCAGATCAGCGGGAGTATCCAAGAGACCCAGTACTTC.

This chain joins TRBV18 and TRBJ2-7; 7 bases are a match to TRBD2. J gave up 3 bases and V 2 bases, and 4 bases lay outside the gene matches. The germline V gene encodes CDR1 KGHSH and CDR2 LQKENI. CDR3 size: 14 residues. CDR3 bases: TGTGCCAGCTCACCAGGGGGGGTTGGCTACGAGCAGTACTTC. Translation gives CASSPGGVGYEQYF.

This chain connects TRBV5-6 to TRBJ1-2; weak D call: TRBD1 (6 bases). The CDR3 covers 14 residues. The germline V gene has CDR1 SGHDT and CDR2 YYEEEE. V was clipped by 0 bases and J by 4 bases, with 10 bases between them. This chain's CDR3 is CASSLGTGFYGYTF. For the CDR3, the DNA is TGTGCCAGCAGCTTGGGTACAGGGTTCTATGGCTACACCTTC.

The rearrangement links TRBV5-8 to TRBJ2-7; D possibly corresponds to TRBD2 (5 bases). Germline CDR1 SGHTS, CDR2 YDEGEE. CDR3 length equals 15 residues. Trimming took off 4 bases at V and 0 bases at J, with 14 bases between the two ends. The CDR3 sequence is CASSREAVLSYEQYF. In DNA, the CDR3 is TGTGCCAGCAGCAGGGAAGCGGTCCTCTCCTACGAGCAGTACTTC.

The chain has TRBV6-5 and TRBJ2-7, with a weak D call TRBD2 (5 bases). The CDR3 is 13 amino acids. Trimming stripped 0 bases from V and 5 bases from J, with 8 bases between. Germline values: CDR1 MNHEY, CDR2 SVGAGI. Here the CDR3 reads CASSYSTGNEQYF. For the CDR3, the DNA is TGTGCCAGCAGTTACTCGACGGGGAACGAGCAGTACTTC.

This clone was seen only a few times. The chain employs TRBV11-2 and TRBJ2-3; no definite D call. Germline loops: CDR1 SGHAT, CDR2 FQNNGV. Trimming shortened V by 7 bases and J by 0 bases, and 5 bases separated the two germline ends. The CDR3 consists of 12 residues. The chain's CDR3 is CASTSSTDTQYF. CDR3 DNA: TGTGCCAGCACTTCGAGCACAGATACGCAGTATTTT.

The chain carries TRBV7-8 and TRBJ2-1; 10 bases match TRBD2. Trimming took 3 bases from V and 4 from J; bases not matched to a gene: 3. This CDR3 has 15 amino acids. Looked up from germline, CDR1 is SGHVS and CDR2 is FQNEAQ. The CDR3 nucleotides are TGTGCCAGCAGCTTTCTAGCGGGGGCTTACAATGAGCAGTTCTTC. It encodes CASSFLAGAYNEQFF.

This chain uses TRBV20-1 with TRBJ1-2, with unresolved D. V was pared by 0 bases and J by 8 bases, with 7 bases between. The CDR3 spans 11 residues. The germline CDR1 and CDR2 sequences are DFQATT and SNEGSKA (reference sequence). This CDR3 is CSARDVRGYTF. In DNA form, the CDR3 reads TGCAGTGCTAGAGATGTGAGAGGCTACACCTTC.

The chain carries TRBV15 and TRBJ2-3; 12 positions agree with TRBD1. With 3 bases clipped from V and 4 bases from J, the junction kept 2 bases outside the gene matches. Germline V lookup: CDR1 LNHNV, CDR2 YYDKDF (reference sequence). The length of the CDR3 is 15 residues. In nucleotides, the CDR3 is TGTGCCACCAGCAGTGGGACAGGGGGCGCAGATACGCAGTATTTT. Protein product: CATSSGTGGADTQYF.

This clone showed up just once. The gene calls are TRBV5-1 and TRBJ2-5; a possible D gene is TRBD2 (6 bases). Germline V gene lookup returns CDR1 SGHRS and CDR2 YFSETQ. The CDR3 totals 11 residues. V was pared by 4 bases and J by 5 bases, with 6 bases between. CDR3 protein: CASSGGETQYF. In nucleotides, the CDR3 is TGCGCCAGCAGCGGGGGGGAGACCCAGTACTTC.

The rearrangement uses TRBV6-5 and TRBJ2-3, with D tentatively TRBD1 (5 bases). There are 13 residues in the CDR3. Germline assignment: CDR1 MNHEY and CDR2 SVGAGI. The V gene lost 8 bases and the J gene lost 8 bases, with 17 bases spanning the gap. The CDR3 region has the DNA TGTGCCAGCCGACTTACTCAGGGCGCTACGCAGTATTTT. Translated, it gives CASRLTQGATQYF.

The genes are TRBV7-9 and TRBJ2-1; 8 nucleotides agree with TRBD2. Germline CDR1 and CDR2: SEHNR and FQNEAQ (reference sequence). Unmatched junction bases numbered 5, after V lost 4 bases and J lost 6 bases. The CDR3 consists of 14 residues. CDR3 bases: TGTGCCAGCAGCTGGGGACTAGACTCCAATGAGCAGTTCTTC. It encodes CASSWGLDSNEQFF.

V usage is TRBV30 and J usage is TRBJ1-4, with D possibly TRBD1 on 6 matching bases. Trimming cost V 3 bases and J 3 bases, with 11 bases left between them. The CDR3 sequence is 14 residues long. Germline assignment: CDR1 GTSNPN and CDR2 SVGIG (reference sequence). The CDR3 coding sequence is TGTGCCTGGAGCACAGGGATTTCTAATGAAAAACTGTTTTTT. Amino acids: CAWSTGISNEKLFF.

V usage is TRBV6-5 and J usage is TRBJ2-1; 9 nucleotides align to TRBD1. The CDR3 spans 14 residues. Per the germline V gene, CDR1 is MNHEY and CDR2 is SVGAGI. V was clipped by 3 bases and J by 8 bases; unmatched bases: 5. CDR3 in DNA: TGTGCCAGCAGTTATGGGACAGGGACACATGAGCAGTTCTTC. It encodes CASSYGTGTHEQFF.

The CDR3 DNA follows: TGCGCCAGCAGCTTGGGGACAGGGGCAAGGCAGCCCCAGCATTTT. Translation gives CASSLGTGARQPQHF. The chain employs TRBV5-1 and TRBJ1-5, with 9 bases identical to TRBD1. The CDR3 has 15 amino acids. Germline trimming cut 0 bases from V and 7 bases from J; bases unmatched to any gene: 5. CDR1 is SGHRS and CDR2 is YFSETQ in the germline V gene.

V and J are TRBV5-5 and TRBJ1-3; D not certain. Trimming took 4 bases from V and 3 from J, leaving 8 bases between them. Germline lookup yields CDR1 SGHKS and CDR2 YYEKEE (reference sequence). The CDR3 consists of 13 residues. CDR3 in amino acids: CASSMGSGNTIYF. The CDR3 bases are TGTGCCAGCAGCATGGGGAGTGGAAACACCATATATTTT.

The gene calls are TRBV28 and TRBJ1-2; 12 bases are a match to TRBD1. This CDR3 has 19 amino acids. CDR1 and CDR2 (germline): MDHEN, SYDVKM. V shed 7 bases, J shed 5 bases, and the junction held 20 bases outside the gene matches. The CDR3 is CASTLRPGTGGAVLYGYTF. The CDR3 region has the DNA TGTGCCAGCACCCTCCGCCCGGGGACAGGGGGCGCAGTATTATATGGCTACACCTTC.

This chain connects TRBV10-3 to TRBJ1-1, with 7 bases that match TRBD1. The CDR3 is 12 residues long. Trimming cost V 9 bases and J 1 base; bases outside gene matches: 2. CDR1 ENHRY and CDR2 SYGVKD come from the germline V gene. CDR3 amino acids: CAIGTANTEAFF. The CDR3 coding sequence is TGTGCCATTGGGACAGCGAACACTGAAGCTTTCTTT.